One sample yielded the 13 T cell receptor beta chains listed below, sequenced in a study of blood T cell repertoires in COVID-19. Generated by immunoSEQ multiplex PCR, the TCRdb table keeps only in-frame clones and is missing some. The table lists some 60,000 clones, roughly four fifths of them singletons. The sequencing sample was made of peripheral blood. Receptors were obtained from a human donor in a cohort sampled during active COVID-19.

This chain joins TRBV5-1 and TRBJ2-2; 14 bases are a match to TRBD2. Per germline, CDR1 SGHRS and CDR2 YFSETQ. The CDR3 sequence is 19 residues long. V was pared by 0 bases and J by 4 bases, with 8 bases of the junction left unmatched. This CDR3 reads CASSLGTSGGPASTGELFF. Written as DNA, the CDR3 is TGCGCCAGCAGCTTGGGGACTAGCGGGGGGCCGGCGTCCACCGGGGAGCTGTTTTTT.

This clone was counted a single time. The gene calls are TRBV28 and TRBJ1-2; D is ambiguous. V lost 7 bases, J lost 3 bases, and 15 bases lay in between. This CDR3 comprises 14 residues. Germline lookup yields CDR1 MDHEN and CDR2 SYDVKM. The CDR3 protein is CASTYRSPDYGYTF. The CDR3 nucleotides read TGTGCCAGCACCTACCGCTCACCCGACTATGGCTACACCTTC.

This clone was detected a few times. This rearrangement joins TRBV7-9 to TRBJ1-2; 10 bases map to TRBD1. Germline V gene data show CDR1 as SEHNR and CDR2 as FQNEAQ (reference sequence). The CDR3 runs 17 residues. The V and J ends lost 5 bases and 3 bases, in that order; junction bases with no gene match: 12. In nucleotides, the CDR3 is TGTGCCAGCAGCCCTACGTACCGGGACAGGGGACACTATGGCTACACCTTC. This translates into CASSPTYRDRGHYGYTF.

The V and J genes are TRBV24-1 and TRBJ2-2; possibly TRBD2 for D (6 bases). Germline CDR1 and CDR2: KGHDR and SFDVKD. Trimming cost V 8 bases and J 4 bases, with 13 bases left between them. This CDR3 is built from 14 residues. Written as DNA, the CDR3 is TGTGCCACCAACATTGGGGGGACCACCGGGGAGCTGTTTTTT. Its translation is CATNIGGTTGELFF.

V and J are TRBV28 and TRBJ2-7, with 9 positions matching TRBD1. From germline, CDR1 is MDHEN and CDR2 SYDVKM. The CDR3 is 14 residues long. The trim removed 6 bases at V and 2 bases at J, leaving 5 bases unmatched. The CDR3 nucleotides are TGTGCCAGCAGGGGGGGGGACAGGGCCTACGAGCAGTACGTC. As protein: CASRGGDRAYEQYV.

This chain joins TRBV4-1 and TRBJ1-5; no definite D call. V was trimmed by 4 bases and J by 0 bases, leaving 10 bases between them. CDR1 and CDR2 from the germline V gene are MGHRA and YSYEKL. CDR3 length equals 15 residues. The CDR3 loop reads CASSPPGNSNQPQHF. For the CDR3, the DNA is TGCGCCAGCAGCCCCCCGGGGAATAGCAATCAGCCCCAGCATTTT.

The chain couples TRBV2 to TRBJ2-3; TRBD2 might be the D (5 bases). Germline V gene data show CDR1 as SNHLY and CDR2 as FYNNEI. V lost 3 bases and J lost 1, with 11 bases in between. This CDR3 has 15 amino acids. DNA of the CDR3: TGTGCCAGCAGTGAGAGGGTCGCCCGCACAGATACGCAGTATTTT. Its translation: CASSERVARTDTQYF.

J is TRBJ1-4 and V is TRBV6-4; TRBD1 agrees at 7 bases. From germline, CDR1 is MRHNA and CDR2 SNTAGT. Unmatched junction bases numbered 9, after V lost 2 bases and J lost 0 bases. The CDR3 runs 18 residues. Here the CDR3 reads CASSDPDRVCATNEKLFF. The CDR3 DNA follows: TGTGCCAGCAGTGACCCCGACAGGGTTTGCGCAACTAATGAAAAACTGTTTTTT.

This sequence joins TRBV5-4 and TRBJ2-5; 14 bases are a match to TRBD2. Germline lookup yields CDR1 SGHNT and CDR2 YYREEE (reference sequence). Losses at the gene ends were 2 bases for V and 2 bases for J; bases not matched to a gene: 8. The CDR3 length is 18 residues. CDR3 DNA: TGTGCCAGCAGCTTACCGGGACTAGCGGGGGCATTACAAGAGACCCAGTACTTC. Translating it yields CASSLPGLAGALQETQYF.

This chain uses TRBV6-5 with TRBJ1-3; 7 bases agree with TRBD1. Germline V gene data show CDR1 as MNHEY and CDR2 as SVGAGI. The CDR3 is made up of 16 amino acids. V gave up 0 bases and J gave up 1 base; unmatched junction bases: 3. The CDR3 sequence is CASSYSTGFSGNTIYF. CDR3 sequence (DNA): TGTGCCAGCAGTTACTCGACAGGGTTTTCTGGAAACACCATATATTTT.

J is TRBJ1-6 and V is TRBV6-5; 10 bases are a match to TRBD1. This CDR3 is 15 amino acids long. The germline CDR1 and CDR2 sequences are MNHEY and SVGAGI. DNA for the CDR3: TGTGGGTCCTCTTGGGGGACAGGGGATAATTCACCCCTCCACTTT. It is translated as CGSSWGTGDNSPLHF.

This chain links TRBV27 with TRBJ1-5; D is unclear. Looked up from germline, CDR1 is MNHEY and CDR2 is SMNVEV (reference sequence). V lost 2 bases, J lost 5 bases, and 13 bases lay in between. The CDR3 totals 15 residues. CDR3 residues: CASSLEGAAHQPQHF. The DNA for the CDR3 is TGTGCCAGCAGTTTAGAGGGAGCCGCTCATCAGCCCCAGCATTTT.

The chain has TRBV5-5 and TRBJ2-2, with 8 nucleotides matching TRBD2. The CDR3 runs 17 residues. V shed 1 base, J shed 6 bases, and the junction held 11 bases outside the gene matches. The germline V gene has CDR1 SGHKS and CDR2 YYEKEE (reference sequence). The CDR3 region has the DNA TGTGCCAGCAGCTTGTCAGTAGCGGGGCCCGGCGCCGGGGAGCTGTTTTTT. Translation gives CASSLSVAGPGAGELFF.